Each of the 2 T cell receptor beta chains below was sequenced from the same sample in a study of regulatory T cells in long-lasting Graves disease. CDR3 regions were amplified by Arm-PCR using iRepertoire HTBI primers to build TCR beta libraries. TCRdb re-called the multiplex PCR reads through MiXCR, storing one row per CDR3 protein. The sample consists of about 530,000 distinct CDR3 sequences, about 15% of them appearing once. This sample's time point: newly diagnosed GD, antithyroid drugs for less than 3 months. From PBMCs, RNA was extracted and then used to make the TCR library. The same specimen was also included in a second study, on T cells in Graves' hyperthyroidism and ophthalmopathy.

Sequencing was performed on peripheral blood mononuclear cells (PBMCs), taken at new diagnosis, from a patient treated with antithyroid drugs. The receptors shown here come from a woman aged 35-65 years with Graves disease.

This clonotype was seen repeatedly, ten times or more. The chain carries TRBV5-1 and TRBJ1-2; TRBD1 matches 7 bases. V trimming: 1 base; J trimming: 6 bases; junction bases outside the gene matches: 6. There are 14 residues in the CDR3. Germline CDR1 SGHRS, CDR2 YFSETQ. The CDR3 protein is CASSLPTGLDGYTF. The CDR3 nucleotides are TGCGCCAGCAGCTTGCCGACAGGGTTGGATGGCTACACCTTC.

This clonotype showed up just a few times. V gene TRBV3-1 combines with J gene TRBJ1-2, with D possibly being TRBD1 (6 bases). The V gene lost 0 bases and the J gene lost 5 bases, with 16 bases spanning the gap. Germline loops: CDR1 LGHDT, CDR2 YNNKEL (reference sequence). CDR3 length: 16 residues. Written as DNA, the CDR3 is TGTGCCAGCAGCCAAGAAGGTGGAGGACAGATTTATGGCTACACCTTC. This codes for CASSQEGGGQIYGYTF.